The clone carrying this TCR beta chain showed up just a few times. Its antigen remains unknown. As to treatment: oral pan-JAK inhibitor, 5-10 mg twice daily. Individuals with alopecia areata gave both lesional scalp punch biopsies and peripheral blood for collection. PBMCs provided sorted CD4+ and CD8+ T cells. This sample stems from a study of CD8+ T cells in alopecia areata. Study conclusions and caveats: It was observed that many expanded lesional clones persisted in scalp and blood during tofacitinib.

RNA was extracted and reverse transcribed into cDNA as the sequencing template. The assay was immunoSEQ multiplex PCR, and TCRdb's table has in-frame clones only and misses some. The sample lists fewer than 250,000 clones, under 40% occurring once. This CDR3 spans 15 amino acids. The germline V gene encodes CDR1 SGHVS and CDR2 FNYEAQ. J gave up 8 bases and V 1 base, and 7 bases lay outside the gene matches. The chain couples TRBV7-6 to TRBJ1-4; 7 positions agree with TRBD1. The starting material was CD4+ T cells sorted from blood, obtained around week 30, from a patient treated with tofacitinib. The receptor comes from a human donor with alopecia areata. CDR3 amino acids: CASSLETGRNEKLFF. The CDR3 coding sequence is TGTGCCAGCAGCTTAGAGACAGGGAGGAACGAAAAACTGTTTTTT.